This T cell receptor beta chain was observed in a study of blood T cell repertoires in COVID-19. Study summary: Acute-phase and convalescent COVID-19 samples originated in the United States, Italy and Spain. T cells, B-cell-depleted T cells, or PBMCs provided the cDNA or gDNA that served as material.

As originally analysed: How many nucleated cells were present was estimated from reference gene primer amplification. Profiled with immunoSEQ multiplex PCR; TCRdb holds only in-frame clones, not every one. The V and J calls and clone size are taken from that table; D and trimming were inferred from the DNA. The sample yields some 150,000 clones, 70% to 85% seen once. This CDR3 is built from 15 residues. Per the germline V gene, CDR1 is MNHEY and CDR2 is SVGAGI. V was clipped by 6 bases and J by 6 bases, with 21 bases between them. The chain recombines TRBV6-5 with TRBJ2-7; the D is unclear. Sequencing was carried out using peripheral blood. The TCR sequence derives from a woman aged 50 to 60 in a cohort sampled during active or convalescent COVID-19. DNA of the CDR3: TGTGCCAGCAGAATCCAGAGTCTCGGAGCAGCCGAGCAGTACTTC. This codes for CASRIQSLGAAEQYF.